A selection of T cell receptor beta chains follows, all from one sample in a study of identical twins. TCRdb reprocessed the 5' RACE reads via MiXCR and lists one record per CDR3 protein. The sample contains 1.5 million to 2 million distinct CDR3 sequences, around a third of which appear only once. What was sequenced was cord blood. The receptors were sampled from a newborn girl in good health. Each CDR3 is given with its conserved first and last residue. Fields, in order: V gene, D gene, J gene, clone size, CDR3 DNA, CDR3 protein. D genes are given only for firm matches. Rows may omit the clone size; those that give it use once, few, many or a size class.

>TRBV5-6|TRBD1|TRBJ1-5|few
TGTGCCAGCAGCTCCTTTGGGAGGGACAGGGGTATTGATCAGCCCCAGCATTTT
CASSSFGRDRGIDQPQHF
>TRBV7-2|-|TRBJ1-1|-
TGTGCCAGCAGCTTCCGAGGGACCCAGGGGAACACTGAAGCTTTCTTT
CASSFRGTQGNTEAFF
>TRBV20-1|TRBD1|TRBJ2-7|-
TGCAGTGCTCCTTGGACAGGGAGCTACGAGCAGTACTTC
CSAPWTGSYEQYF
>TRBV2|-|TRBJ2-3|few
TGTGCCAGCAGTGACTCGCTACAGGCCACAGATACGCAGTATTTT
CASSDSLQATDTQYF
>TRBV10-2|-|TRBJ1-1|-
TGCGCCAGCAAAAGCTTCACTGAAGCTTTCTTT
CASKSFTEAFF
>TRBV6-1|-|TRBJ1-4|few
TGTGCTCTAGCACGGGGAGTCTATCACGGGGAGTCTAATGAAAAACTGTTTTTT
CALARGVYHGESNEKLFF
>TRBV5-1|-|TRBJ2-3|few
TGCGCCAGCACCATTACAGGGTGGACGGGGGATACGCAGTATTTT
CASTITGWTGDTQYF
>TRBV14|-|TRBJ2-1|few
TGTGCCAGCAGCTCACAGGGATTCTACAATGAGCAGTTCTTC
CASSSQGFYNEQFF
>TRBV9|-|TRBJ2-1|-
TGTGCCAGCAGCACACTCCGGGACCCCAGCTCCTACAATGAGCAGTTCTTC
CASSTLRDPSSYNEQFF
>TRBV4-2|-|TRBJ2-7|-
TGTGCCAGCAGCTCTTCCGGGGGTCGAAGGTACGAGCAGTACTTC
CASSSSGGRRYEQYF
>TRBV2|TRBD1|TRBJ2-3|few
TGTGCCAGCAGCGGAGGGACAGGCTCTAGCACAGATACGCAGTATTTT
CASSGGTGSSTDTQYF
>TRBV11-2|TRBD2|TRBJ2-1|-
TGTGCCAGCAGCTTAGGACTTAGCGGGAGACCCTACAATGAGCAGTTCTTC
CASSLGLSGRPYNEQFF
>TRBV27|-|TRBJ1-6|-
TGTGCCAGCAGTTTAACAGGGCTCTATATAGGTTCACCCCTCCACTTT
CASSLTGLYIGSPLHF
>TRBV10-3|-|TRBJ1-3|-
TGTGCCATCAGTCTTTCAGGGTACGGAAACACCATATATTTT
CAISLSGYGNTIYF
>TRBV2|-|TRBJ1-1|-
TGTGCCAGCAGTGCACTCACTGAAGCTTTCTTT
CASSALTEAFF
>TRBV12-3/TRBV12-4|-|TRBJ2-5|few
TGTGCCAGCAGTTTACGGGGGTCGGGGCAGGGCTCCGGTCAGACCCAGTACTTC
CASSLRGSGQGSGQTQYF
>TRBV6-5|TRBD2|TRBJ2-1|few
TGTGCCAGCAGTGCCGGGACTAGCGAGCAGTTCTTC
CASSAGTSEQFF
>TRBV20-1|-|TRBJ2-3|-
TGCAGTGCTAGTGGGGCTAGCGCTAGCACGGATACGCAGTATTTT
CSASGASASTDTQYF
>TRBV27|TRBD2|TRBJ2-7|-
TGTGCCAGCAGTTTGGCGGGGGTGGATTCTACCTACGAGCAGTACTTC
CASSLAGVDSTYEQYF
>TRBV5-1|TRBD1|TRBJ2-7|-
TGCGCCAGCAGCTTGCGGGAAACAGGGGGCTCCTACGAGCAGTACTTC
CASSLRETGGSYEQYF
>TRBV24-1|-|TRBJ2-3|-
TGTGCCACCAGTGATTTGTACGGCACAGATACGCAGTATTTT
CATSDLYGTDTQYF
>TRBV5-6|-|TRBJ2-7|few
TGTGCCAGCAGCTTCTCCCTCACCTTCGAGCAGTACTTC
CASSFSLTFEQYF
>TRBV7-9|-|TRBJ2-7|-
TGTGTCAGCAGCTTGGGTCGGTTCCAAGACTACGAGCAGTACTTC
CVSSLGRFQDYEQYF
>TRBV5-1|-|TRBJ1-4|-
TGCGCCAGCAGCCTTACCGGGAGGAGGAATGAAAAACTGTTTTTT
CASSLTGRRNEKLFF
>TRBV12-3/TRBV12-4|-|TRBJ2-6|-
TGTGCCAGCAGCGGGGGAGGTGGGGCGGAAGGGGCCAACGTCCTGACTTTC
CASSGGGGAEGANVLTF
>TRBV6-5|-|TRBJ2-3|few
TGTGCCAGCAGTTACTCGTTGCAGGGCGTAACAGATACGCAGTATTTT
CASSYSLQGVTDTQYF
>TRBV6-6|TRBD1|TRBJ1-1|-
TGTGCCAGCAGTTCCGGGACAGGGAGGGTGAACACTGAAGCTTTCTTT
CASSSGTGRVNTEAFF
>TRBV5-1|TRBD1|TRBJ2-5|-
TGCGCCAGCAGACCTGGGACAGAAGGAATAGAGTACTTC
CASRPGTEGIEYF
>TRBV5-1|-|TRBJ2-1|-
TGCGCCAGCAGCTTGGCGGGACTCAACTACAATGAGCAGTTCTTC
CASSLAGLNYNEQFF
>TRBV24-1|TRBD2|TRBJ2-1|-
TGTGCCACCAGTGAAGCTACTAGCGGGGGGACCCACAATGAGCAGTTCTTC
CATSEATSGGTHNEQFF
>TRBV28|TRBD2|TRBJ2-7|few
TGTGCCAGCAGCGCTACTAGCGCTCTCTCCTACGAGCAGTACTTC
CASSATSALSYEQYF
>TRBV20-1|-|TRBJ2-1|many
TGCAGTGCTAGCAAATTCGCCAGCGGGTACTCCTACAATGAGCAGTTCTTC
CSASKFASGYSYNEQFF
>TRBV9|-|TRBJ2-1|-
TGTGCCAGCAGCCATTCAGGGAGTAGAGGTTCGGAGTTCTTC
CASSHSGSRGSEFF
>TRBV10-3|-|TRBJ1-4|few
TGTGCCATCAGTGGGACAGTAAAGGAAAAACTGTTTTTT
CAISGTVKEKLFF
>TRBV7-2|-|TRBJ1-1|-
TGTGCCAGCAGCTTGGGTTCAAAAATGAACACTGAAGCTTTCTTT
CASSLGSKMNTEAFF
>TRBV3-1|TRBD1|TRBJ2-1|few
TGTGCCAGCAGGGACAGGGGGCAAGACAATGAGCAGTTCTTC
CASRDRGQDNEQFF
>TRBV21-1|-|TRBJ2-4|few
TGTGCCAGCAGCAAAGGGGGGCTAGCGGGAGGTAAAGAAAACATTCAGTACTTC
CASSKGGLAGGKENIQYF
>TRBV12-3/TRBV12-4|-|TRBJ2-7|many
TGTGCCAGCAGTCCCCCTGGGAAGTACAGTTACGAGCAGTACTTC
CASSPPGKYSYEQYF
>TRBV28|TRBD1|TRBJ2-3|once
TGTGCCAGCAGGCTAGTTCTGACAGGGCCAGATACGCAGTATTTT
CASRLVLTGPDTQYF
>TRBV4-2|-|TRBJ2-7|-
TGTGCCAGCAGCCCGGGGCGGGACGGAGGAAACGAGCAGTACTTC
CASSPGRDGGNEQYF
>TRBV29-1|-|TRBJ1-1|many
TGCAGCGCCGGTCGGAGGGCTGAAGCTTTCTTT
CSAGRRAEAFF
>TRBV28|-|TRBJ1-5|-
TGTGCCAGCAGTTTATTGGTGAATAGCAATCAGCCCCAGCATTTT
CASSLLVNSNQPQHF
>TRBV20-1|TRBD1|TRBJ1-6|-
TGCAGTATGGGGACAGGGTCATCACCCCCCCACTTT
CSMGTGSSPPHF
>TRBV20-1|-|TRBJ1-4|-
TGCAGTGTTATTGGGGGGACGAGTAATGAAAAACTGTTTTTT
CSVIGGTSNEKLFF
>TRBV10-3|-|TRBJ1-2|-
TGTGCCATCAGTGAGTCAACGGGGGATGGCTACAACTTC
CAISESTGDGYNF
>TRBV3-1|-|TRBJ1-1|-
TGTGCCAGCAGCCCCGGTTCGGAAGCCTGGAACACTGAAGCTTTCTTT
CASSPGSEAWNTEAFF
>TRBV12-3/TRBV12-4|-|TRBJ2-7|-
TGTGCCAGCAATGGAGGGGAAGGCTACGAGCAGTACTTC
CASNGGEGYEQYF
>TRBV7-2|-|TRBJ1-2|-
TGTGCCAGCAGCTTAGAAGGGTCAGGGTACTATGGCTACACCTTC
CASSLEGSGYYGYTF
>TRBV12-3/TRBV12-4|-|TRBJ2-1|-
TGTACCAGCATTACTTCAGGGGGGGCTAGCAATGAGCAGTTCTTC
CTSITSGGASNEQFF
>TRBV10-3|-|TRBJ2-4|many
TGTGCCATCAGTGGAACAGGGTTAGCCAAAAACATTCAGTACTTC
CAISGTGLAKNIQYF
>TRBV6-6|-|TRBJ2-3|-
TGTGCCGCCTGGCGGGTCGGCACAGATACGCAGTATTTT
CAAWRVGTDTQYF
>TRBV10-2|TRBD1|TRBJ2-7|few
TGCGCCAGCAGTTACCGGACAGGCCAGGACTACGAGCAGTACTTC
CASSYRTGQDYEQYF
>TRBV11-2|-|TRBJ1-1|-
TGTGCCAGCAGCTCAGGGGCCCGACAAAACACTGAAGCTTTCTTT
CASSSGARQNTEAFF